This T cell receptor beta chain was obtained from a study of CD8 T cells in ankylosing spondylitis. Making the TCR beta libraries involved quantitative 5'-RACE with molecular barcodes. TCRdb reprocessed the 5' RACE reads via MiXCR and lists one record per CDR3 protein. Here the sample spans a few hundred thousand distinct CDR3 sequences, about a sixth being singletons. This clonotype was seen at least ten times. The target antigen is unknown. Overall study findings and caveats: It appeared that ankylosing spondylitis blood was characterized by a TCR beta motif of about eight highly homologous variants.

V lost 6 bases, J lost 5 bases, and 8 bases lay in between. The CDR3 covers 12 residues. The sequence was collected from a male donor with ankylosing spondylitis. V gene TRBV12-3 or TRBV12-4 combines with J gene TRBJ1-5; D is ambiguous. Material for sequencing was blood, either unsorted or a sorted T cell fraction (not recorded which). CDR3: CASRALDQPQHF. The DNA of the CDR3 is TGTGCCAGCAGGGCCCTAGATCAGCCCCAGCATTTT.